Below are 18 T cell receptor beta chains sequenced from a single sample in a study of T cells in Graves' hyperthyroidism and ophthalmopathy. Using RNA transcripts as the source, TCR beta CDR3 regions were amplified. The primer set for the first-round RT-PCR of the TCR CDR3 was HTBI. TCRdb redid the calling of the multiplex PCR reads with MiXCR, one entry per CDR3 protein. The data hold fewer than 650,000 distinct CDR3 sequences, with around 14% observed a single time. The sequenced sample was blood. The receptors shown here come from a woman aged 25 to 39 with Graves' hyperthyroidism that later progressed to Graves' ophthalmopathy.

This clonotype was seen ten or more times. CDR3 sequence (DNA): TGTGCCAGCACCTCAATCCAGGGGTACACTGAAGCTTTCTTT. The encoded protein is CASTSIQGYTEAFF. This rearrangement joins TRBV6-1 to TRBJ1-1; perhaps TRBD1 as D (6 bases). CDR1 is MNHNS, CDR2 SASEGT, per germline. The CDR3 is made up of 14 amino acids. With 7 bases removed from V and 3 bases from J, the gap between germline ends came to 15 bases.

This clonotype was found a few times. The CDR3 loop reads CAWGPPWGLQPQHF. In nucleotides, the CDR3 is TGTGCCTGGGGGCCCCCCTGGGGATTACAGCCCCAGCATTTT. The rearrangement joins TRBV30 to TRBJ1-5; D gene ambiguous. The CDR3 has 14 amino acids. Germline lookup yields CDR1 GTSNPN and CDR2 SVGIG (reference sequence). V lost 5 bases and J lost 7, with 18 bases in between.

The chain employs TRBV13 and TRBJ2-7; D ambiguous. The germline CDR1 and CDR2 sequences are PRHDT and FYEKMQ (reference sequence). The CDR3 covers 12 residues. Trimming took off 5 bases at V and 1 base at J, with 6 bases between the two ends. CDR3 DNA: TGTGCCAGCAGCCGAATTTCCTACGAGCAGTACTTC. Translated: CASSRISYEQYF.

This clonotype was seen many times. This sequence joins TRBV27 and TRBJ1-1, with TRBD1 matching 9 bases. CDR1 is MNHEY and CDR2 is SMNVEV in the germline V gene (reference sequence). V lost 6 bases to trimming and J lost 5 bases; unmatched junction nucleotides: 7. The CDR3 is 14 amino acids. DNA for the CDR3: TGTGCCAGCAGGAAGGGACAGGGCGAAACTGAAGCTTTCTTT. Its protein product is CASRKGQGETEAFF.

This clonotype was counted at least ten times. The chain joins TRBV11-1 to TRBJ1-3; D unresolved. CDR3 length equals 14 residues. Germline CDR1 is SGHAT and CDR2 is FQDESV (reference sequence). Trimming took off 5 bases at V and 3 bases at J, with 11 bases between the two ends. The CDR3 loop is CASSPDPDGNTIYF. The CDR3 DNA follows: TGTGCCAGCAGCCCCGATCCGGATGGAAACACCATATATTTT.

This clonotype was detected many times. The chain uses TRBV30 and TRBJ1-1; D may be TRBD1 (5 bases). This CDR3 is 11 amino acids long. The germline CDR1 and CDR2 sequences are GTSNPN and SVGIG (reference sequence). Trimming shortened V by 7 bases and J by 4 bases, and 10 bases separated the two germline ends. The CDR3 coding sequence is TGTGCCTTGGGGGTGATCACTGAAGCTTTCTTT. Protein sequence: CALGVITEAFF. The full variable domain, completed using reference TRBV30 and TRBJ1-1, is SQTIHQWPATLVQPVGSPLSLECTVEGTSNPNLYWYRQAAGRGLQLLFYSVGIGQISSEVPQNLSASRPQDRQFILSSKKLLLSDSGFYLCALGVITEAFFGQGTRLTVV.

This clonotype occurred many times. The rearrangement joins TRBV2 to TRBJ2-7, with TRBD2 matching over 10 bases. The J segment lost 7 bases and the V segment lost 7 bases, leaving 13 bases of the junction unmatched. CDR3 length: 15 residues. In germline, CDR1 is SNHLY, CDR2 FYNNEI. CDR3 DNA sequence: TGTGCCAGCAAGGGAAGTAGCGGGAGGCCCTGGGAGCAGTACTTC. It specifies CASKGSSGRPWEQYF.

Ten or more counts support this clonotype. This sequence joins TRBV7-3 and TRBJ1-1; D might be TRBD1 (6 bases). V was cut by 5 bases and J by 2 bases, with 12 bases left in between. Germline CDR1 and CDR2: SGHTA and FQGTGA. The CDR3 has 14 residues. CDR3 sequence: CASSTGTINTEAFF. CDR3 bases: TGTGCCAGCAGCACAGGGACAATCAACACTGAAGCTTTCTTT.

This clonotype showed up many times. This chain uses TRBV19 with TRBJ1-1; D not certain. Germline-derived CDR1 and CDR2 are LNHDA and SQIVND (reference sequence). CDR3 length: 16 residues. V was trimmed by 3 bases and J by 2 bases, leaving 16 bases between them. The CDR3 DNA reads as TGTGCCAGTAGTATCGGCCTCTCTAAGCTTAACACTGAAGCTTTCTTT. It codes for CASSIGLSKLNTEAFF.

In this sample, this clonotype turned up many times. As DNA, the CDR3 is TGTGCCAGTAGTAACGGGAGGGACCACAATGAGCAGTTCTTC. This codes for CASSNGRDHNEQFF. This chain joins TRBV19 and TRBJ2-1; 8 bases fit TRBD2. CDR1 and CDR2 (germline): LNHDA, SQIVND (reference sequence). V lost 4 bases to trimming and J lost 5 bases; unmatched junction nucleotides: 4. The CDR3 length is 14 residues.

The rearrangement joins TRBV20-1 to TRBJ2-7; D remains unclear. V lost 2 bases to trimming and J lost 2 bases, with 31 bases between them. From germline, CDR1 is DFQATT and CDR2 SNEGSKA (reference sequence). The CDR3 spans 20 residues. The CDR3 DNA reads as TGCAGTGCTAGATCCCCGGTCGGTGAAAGTATTCACCGGGCTCCCTACGAGCAGTACTTC. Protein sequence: CSARSPVGESIHRAPYEQYF.

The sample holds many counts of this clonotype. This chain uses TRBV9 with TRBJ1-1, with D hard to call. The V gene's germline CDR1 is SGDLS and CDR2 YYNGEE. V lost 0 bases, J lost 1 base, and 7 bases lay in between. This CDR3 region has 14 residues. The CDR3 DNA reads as TGTGCCAGCAGCGTAGGTGAGGCGAACACTGAAGCTTTCTTT. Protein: CASSVGEANTEAFF.

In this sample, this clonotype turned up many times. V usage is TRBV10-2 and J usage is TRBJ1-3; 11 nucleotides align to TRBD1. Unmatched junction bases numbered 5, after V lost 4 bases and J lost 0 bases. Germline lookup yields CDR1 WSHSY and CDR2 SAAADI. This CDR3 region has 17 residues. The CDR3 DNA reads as TGCGCCAGCAGTGCCGGGACAGGGGGAATCTCTGGAAACACCATATATTTT. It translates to CASSAGTGGISGNTIYF.

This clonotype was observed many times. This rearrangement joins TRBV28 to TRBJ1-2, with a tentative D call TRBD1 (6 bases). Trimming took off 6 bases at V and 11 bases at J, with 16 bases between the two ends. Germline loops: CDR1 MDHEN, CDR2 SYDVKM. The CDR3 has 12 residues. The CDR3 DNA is TGTGCCAGCAGATCTCAGGGGCCTTCGTACACCTTC. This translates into CASRSQGPSYTF.

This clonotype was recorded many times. The CDR3 nucleotides are TGTGCCAGCAGCCCCCCGGAGGGGTCCTCCTACGAGCAGTACTTC. Translated: CASSPPEGSSYEQYF. V and J are TRBV12-3 or TRBV12-4 and TRBJ2-7, with D perhaps TRBD2 (6 bases). The V end was cut by 6 bases, the J end by 0 bases, with 15 bases between. The CDR3 extends over 15 amino acids.

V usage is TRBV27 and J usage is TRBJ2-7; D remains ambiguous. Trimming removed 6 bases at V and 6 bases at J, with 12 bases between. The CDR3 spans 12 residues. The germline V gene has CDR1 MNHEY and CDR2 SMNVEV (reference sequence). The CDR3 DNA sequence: TGTGCCAGCAGCAGCCCACCGGGCGAGCAGTACTTC. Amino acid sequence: CASSSPPGEQYF.

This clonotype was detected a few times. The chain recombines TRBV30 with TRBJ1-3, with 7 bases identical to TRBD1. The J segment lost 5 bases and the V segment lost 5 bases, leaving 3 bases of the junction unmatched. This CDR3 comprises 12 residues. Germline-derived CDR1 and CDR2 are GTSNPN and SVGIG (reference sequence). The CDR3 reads CAWGDSRNTIYF. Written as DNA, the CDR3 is TGTGCCTGGGGGGACAGCAGAAACACCATATATTTT.

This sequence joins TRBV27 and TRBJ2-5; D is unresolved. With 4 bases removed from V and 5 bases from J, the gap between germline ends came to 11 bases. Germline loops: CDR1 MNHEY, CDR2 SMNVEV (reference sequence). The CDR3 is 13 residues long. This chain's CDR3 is CASSSGVVETQYF. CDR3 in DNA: TGTGCCAGCAGTTCTGGAGTTGTGGAGACCCAGTACTTC.